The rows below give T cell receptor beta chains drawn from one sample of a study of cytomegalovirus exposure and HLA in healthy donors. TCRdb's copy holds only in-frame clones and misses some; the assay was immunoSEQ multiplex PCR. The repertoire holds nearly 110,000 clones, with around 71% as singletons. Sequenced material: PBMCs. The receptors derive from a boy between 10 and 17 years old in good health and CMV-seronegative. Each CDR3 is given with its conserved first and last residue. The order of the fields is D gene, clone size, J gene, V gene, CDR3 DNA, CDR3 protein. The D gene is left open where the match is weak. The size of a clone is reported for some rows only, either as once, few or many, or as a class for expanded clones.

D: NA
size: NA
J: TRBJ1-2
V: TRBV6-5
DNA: TGTGCCAGCAGTTACTCGAAGGGAGGCTATGGCTACACCTTC
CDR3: CASSYSKGGYGYTF

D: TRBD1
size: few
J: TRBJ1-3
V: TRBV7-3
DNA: TGTGCCAGCAGCCGTAACAGGGGGCAGGGTAACACCATATATTTT
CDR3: CASSRNRGQGNTIYF

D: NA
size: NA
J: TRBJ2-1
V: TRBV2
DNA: TGTGCCAGCAGTGATTGGGGCCCCAATGAGCAGTTCTTC
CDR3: CASSDWGPNEQFF

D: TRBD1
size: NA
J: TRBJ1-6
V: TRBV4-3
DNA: TGCGCCAGCAGCCAAGAAAGGACAGGCCTCTCCTATAATTCACCCCTCCACTTT
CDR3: CASSQERTGLSYNSPLHF

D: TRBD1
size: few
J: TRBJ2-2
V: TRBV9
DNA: TGTGCCAGCAGGACAGGGGGCAGCGGGGAGCTGTTTTTT
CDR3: CASRTGGSGELFF

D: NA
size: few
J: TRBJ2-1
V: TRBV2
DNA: TGTGCCATGACGGACGGGAGCTCCTACAATGAGCAGTTCTTC
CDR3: CAMTDGSSYNEQFF

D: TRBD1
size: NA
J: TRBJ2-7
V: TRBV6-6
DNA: TGTGCCAGCAGTTTTTCCGACAGGGGCTCCTACGAGCAGTACTTC
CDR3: CASSFSDRGSYEQYF

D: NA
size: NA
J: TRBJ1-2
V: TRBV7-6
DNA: TGTGCCAGCAGCTTACAAAATCGGGGGAGGGTGTATGGCTACACCTTC
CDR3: CASSLQNRGRVYGYTF

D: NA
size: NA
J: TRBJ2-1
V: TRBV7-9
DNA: TGTGCCAGCAGCTTAGCGGATCAGGATGAGCAGTTCTTC
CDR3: CASSLADQDEQFF

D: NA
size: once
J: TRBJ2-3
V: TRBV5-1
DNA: TGCGCCAGCAGCTTCAGATCTAGCACAGATACGCAGTATTTT
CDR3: CASSFRSSTDTQYF

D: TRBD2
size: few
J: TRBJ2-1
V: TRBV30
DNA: TGTGCCTGGAGTGTAAGAGCGGGAACCTACAATGAGCAGTTCTTC
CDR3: CAWSVRAGTYNEQFF

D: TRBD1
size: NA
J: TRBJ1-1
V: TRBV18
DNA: TGTGCCAGCTCCCGACAGGGGGCCCCGGGGGGCACTGAAGCTTTCTTT
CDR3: CASSRQGAPGGTEAFF

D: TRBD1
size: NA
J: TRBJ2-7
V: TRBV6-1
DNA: TGTGCCAGCAGTGAAGGCCTGCCGGGACAGATTTCCTACGAGCAGTACTTC
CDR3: CASSEGLPGQISYEQYF

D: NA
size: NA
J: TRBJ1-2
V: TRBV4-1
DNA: TGCGCCAGCAGCCAAGTCGGGCAGGGGTATGGCTACACCTTC
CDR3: CASSQVGQGYGYTF

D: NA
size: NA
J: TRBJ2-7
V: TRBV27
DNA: TGTGCCAGCAGTTTATCTTGGGGCAGGGACGAGCAGTACTTC
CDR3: CASSLSWGRDEQYF

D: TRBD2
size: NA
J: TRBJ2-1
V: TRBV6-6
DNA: TGTGCCAGCAGACGAACCGGGACTAGTGATGAGCAGTTCTTC
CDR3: CASRRTGTSDEQFF

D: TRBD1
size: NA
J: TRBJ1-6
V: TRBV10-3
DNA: TGTGCCACATCCCGGACAGGGACAGGACCCCTCCACTTT
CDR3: CATSRTGTGPLHF

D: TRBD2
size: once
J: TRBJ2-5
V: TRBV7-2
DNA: TGTGCCAGCAGCTACGGGACTAGCTGGGAGACCCAGTACTTC
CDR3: CASSYGTSWETQYF

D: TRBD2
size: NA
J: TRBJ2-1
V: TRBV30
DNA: TGTGCCTGGAGTTTGAGCGGGAGCTCCTACAATGAGCAGTTCTTC
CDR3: CAWSLSGSSYNEQFF

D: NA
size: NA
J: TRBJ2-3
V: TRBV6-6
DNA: TGTGCCAGCAGCCGTAGGGAGCTCACAGATACGCAGTATTTT
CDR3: CASSRRELTDTQYF

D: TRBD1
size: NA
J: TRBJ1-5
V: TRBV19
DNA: TGTGCCAGTAGTACCCCAGGGGGCAGGCAGCCCCAGCATTTT
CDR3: CASSTPGGRQPQHF

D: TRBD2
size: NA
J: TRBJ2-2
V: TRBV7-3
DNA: TGTGCCAGCAGCTTCCGCGGGGGTCCCACCGGGGAGCTGTTTTTT
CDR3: CASSFRGGPTGELFF

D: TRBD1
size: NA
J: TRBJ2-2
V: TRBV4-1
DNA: TGCGCCAGCAGCCAGAGGGTACAGGGGGTGAACACCGGGGAGCTGTTTTTT
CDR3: CASSQRVQGVNTGELFF

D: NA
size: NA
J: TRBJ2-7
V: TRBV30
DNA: TGTGCCTGGAGTGCTGACAGCTCCTACGAGCAGTACTTC
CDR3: CAWSADSSYEQYF

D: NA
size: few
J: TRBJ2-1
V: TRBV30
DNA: TGTGCCTGGACCACGCCTAGCTCTTCCCAGTTCTTC
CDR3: CAWTTPSSSQFF

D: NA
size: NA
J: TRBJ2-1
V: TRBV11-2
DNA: TGTGCCAGCAGCCGGGGGGCGTCCTACAATGAGCAGTTCTTC
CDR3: CASSRGASYNEQFF

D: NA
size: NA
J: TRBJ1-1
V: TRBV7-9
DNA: TGTGCCAGCAGCTTAGGACATACCCTGAACACTGAAGCTTTCTTT
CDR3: CASSLGHTLNTEAFF

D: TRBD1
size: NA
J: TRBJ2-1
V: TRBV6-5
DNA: TGTGCCAGCAGTGGGACAGGGGGAAGGGGCGAGCAGTTCTTC
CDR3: CASSGTGGRGEQFF

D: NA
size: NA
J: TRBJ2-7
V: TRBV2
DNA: TGTGCCAGCAGTCAGAGGGGGGAGCAGTACTTC
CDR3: CASSQRGEQYF

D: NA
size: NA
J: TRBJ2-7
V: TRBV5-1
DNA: TGCGCCAGCAGCTCATCCTACGAGCAGTACTTC
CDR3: CASSSSYEQYF

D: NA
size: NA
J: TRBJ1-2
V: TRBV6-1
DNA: TGTGCCAGCAGGGACAGTCTCTGGGGCTACACCTTC
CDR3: CASRDSLWGYTF

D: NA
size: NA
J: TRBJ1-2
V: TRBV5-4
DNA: TGTGCCAGCAGCTTGCGTAGGGAGTCTGCAAATGATGGCTACACCTTC
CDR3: CASSLRRESANDGYTF

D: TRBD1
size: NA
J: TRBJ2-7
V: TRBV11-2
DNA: TGTGCCAGCAGCTTGGGACAGAGCTCCTACGAGCAGTACTTC
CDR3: CASSLGQSSYEQYF

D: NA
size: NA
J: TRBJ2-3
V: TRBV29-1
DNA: TGCAGCGTTGAAGATTGGAGGGCAGATACGCAGTATTTT
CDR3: CSVEDWRADTQYF

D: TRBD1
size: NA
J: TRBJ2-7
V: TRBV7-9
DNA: TGTGCCAGCAGCTTCCCCGTCGGACAGGGGGCATACGAGCAGTACTTC
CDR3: CASSFPVGQGAYEQYF

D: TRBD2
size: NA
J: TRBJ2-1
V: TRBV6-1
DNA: TGTGCCAGCAGTGATTTTCTAGCGGGAGGGCTCAATGAGCAGTTCTTC
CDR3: CASSDFLAGGLNEQFF

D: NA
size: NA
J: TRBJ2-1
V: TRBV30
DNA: TGTGCCTGGAGTCTGAGTATTCACAATGAGCAGTTCTTC
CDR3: CAWSLSIHNEQFF

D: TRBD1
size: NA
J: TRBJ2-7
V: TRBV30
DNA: TGTGCCTGGAGCCTCGGACAGGGTTACGAGCAGTACTTC
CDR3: CAWSLGQGYEQYF

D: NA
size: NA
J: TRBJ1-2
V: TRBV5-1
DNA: TGCGCCAGCAGCTTTGAGGGGGACTATGGCTACACCTTC
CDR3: CASSFEGDYGYTF

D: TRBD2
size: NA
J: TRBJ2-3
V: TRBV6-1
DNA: TGTGCCAGCAGTGAAGGCGGGGGGGCCCCAGATACGCAGTATTTT
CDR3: CASSEGGGAPDTQYF

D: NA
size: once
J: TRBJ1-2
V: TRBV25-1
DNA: TGTGCCAGCAGTGAAGAGGTCGCCCATGGCTACACCTTC
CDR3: CASSEEVAHGYTF

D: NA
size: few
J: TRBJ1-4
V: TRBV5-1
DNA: TGCGCCAGCAGCCTTAGGAGAGGGATCGCTACTCTACCTGAAAAACTGTTTTTT
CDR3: CASSLRRGIATLPEKLFF

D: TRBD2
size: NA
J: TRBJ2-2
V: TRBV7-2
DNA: TGTGCCAGCAGCTTAACGGTCCTAGCGGGGGGAAGGGTCGGGGAGCTGTTTTTT
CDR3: CASSLTVLAGGRVGELFF

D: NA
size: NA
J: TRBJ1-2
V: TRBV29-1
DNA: TGCAGCGTTGACAGGGACTTATATGGCTACACCTTC
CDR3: CSVDRDLYGYTF